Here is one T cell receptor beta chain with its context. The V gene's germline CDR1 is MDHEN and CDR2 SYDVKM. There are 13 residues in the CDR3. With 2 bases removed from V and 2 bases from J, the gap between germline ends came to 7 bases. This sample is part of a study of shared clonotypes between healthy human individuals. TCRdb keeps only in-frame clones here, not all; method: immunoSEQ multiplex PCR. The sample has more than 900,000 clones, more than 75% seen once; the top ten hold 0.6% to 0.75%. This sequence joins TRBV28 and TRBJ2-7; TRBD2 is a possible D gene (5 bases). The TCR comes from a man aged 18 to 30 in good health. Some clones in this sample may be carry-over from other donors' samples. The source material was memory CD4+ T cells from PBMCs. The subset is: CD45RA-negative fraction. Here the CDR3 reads CASSLSSAYEQYF. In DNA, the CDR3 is TGTGCCAGCAGTTTAAGTAGCGCCTACGAGCAGTACTTC. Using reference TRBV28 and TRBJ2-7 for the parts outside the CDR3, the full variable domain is DVKVTQSSRYLVKRTGEKVFLECVQDMDHENMFWYRQDPGLGLRLIYFSYDVKMKEKGDIPEGYSVSREKKERFSLILESASTNQTSMYLCASSLSSAYEQYFGPGTRLTVT.